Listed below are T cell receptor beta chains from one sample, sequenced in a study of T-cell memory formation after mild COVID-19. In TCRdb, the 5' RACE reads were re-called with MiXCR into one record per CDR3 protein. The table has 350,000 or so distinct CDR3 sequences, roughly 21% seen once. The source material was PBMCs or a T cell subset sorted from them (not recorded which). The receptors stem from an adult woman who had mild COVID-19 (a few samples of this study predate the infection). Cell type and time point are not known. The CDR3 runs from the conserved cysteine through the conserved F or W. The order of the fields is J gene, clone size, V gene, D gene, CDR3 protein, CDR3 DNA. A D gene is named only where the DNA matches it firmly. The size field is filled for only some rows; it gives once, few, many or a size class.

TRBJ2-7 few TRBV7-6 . CASSPKGISYEQYF TGTGCCAGCAGCCCAAAGGGGATTTCCTACGAGCAGTACTTC
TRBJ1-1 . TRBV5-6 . CASSLGGGPPWDTEAFF TGTGCCAGCAGCTTGGGCGGGGGACCCCCATGGGACACTGAAGCTTTCTTT
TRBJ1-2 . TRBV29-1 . CSAFTDRRNYGYTF TGCAGCGCCTTTACGGACCGGCGCAACTATGGCTACACCTTC
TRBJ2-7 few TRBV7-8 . CASSLGPGTYEQYF TGTGCCAGCAGCTTGGGTCCAGGTACCTACGAGCAGTACTTC
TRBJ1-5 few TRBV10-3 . CAIRREGQPQHF TGTGCCATCAGGCGGGAAGGTCAGCCCCAGCATTTT
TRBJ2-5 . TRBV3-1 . CASSQEGGETQYF TGTGCCAGCAGCCAAGAGGGGGGTGAGACCCAGTACTTC
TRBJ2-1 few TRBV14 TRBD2 CASLNSAGASNEQFF TGTGCCAGCCTTAATTCGGCGGGAGCGTCCAATGAGCAGTTCTTC
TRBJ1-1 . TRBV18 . CASSPRRAYTEAFF TGTGCCAGCTCACCACGCAGGGCATACACTGAAGCTTTCTTT
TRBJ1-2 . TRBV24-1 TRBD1 CATSDGPGGRYGYTF TGTGCCACCAGTGATGGCCCAGGGGGAAGGTATGGCTACACCTTC
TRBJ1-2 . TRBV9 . CASSPKIQQGGYGYTF TGTGCCAGCAGCCCGAAGATCCAACAGGGTGGCTATGGCTACACCTTC
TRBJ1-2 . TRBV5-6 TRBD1 CASSPDRVRGYTF TGTGCCAGCAGCCCAGACAGGGTGCGGGGCTACACCTTC
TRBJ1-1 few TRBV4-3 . CASSQVSPRREEAFF TGCGCCAGCAGCCAAGTTTCACCCCGCCGCGAAGAAGCTTTCTTT
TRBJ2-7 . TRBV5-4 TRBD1 CASSTDRAQYF TGTGCCAGCAGCACCGACAGGGCGCAGTACTTC
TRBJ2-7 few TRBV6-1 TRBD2 CASSEGSSGYEQYF TGTGCCAGCAGTGAAGGTAGTAGCGGGTATGAGCAGTACTTC
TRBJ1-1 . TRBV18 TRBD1 CASSPQRDSRDTEAFF TGTGCCAGCTCACCGCAGAGGGACAGTCGGGACACTGAAGCTTTCTTT
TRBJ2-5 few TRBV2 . CASSHRLPAAEETQYF TGTGCCAGCAGCCATAGGCTCCCGGCGGCGGAAGAGACCCAGTACTTC
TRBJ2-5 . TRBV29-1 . CSVCPGLAAETQYF TGCAGCGTTTGTCCGGGACTCGCCGCAGAGACCCAGTACTTC
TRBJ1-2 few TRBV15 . CATSRDKGGYTF TGTGCCACCAGCAGAGACAAGGGAGGCTACACCTTC
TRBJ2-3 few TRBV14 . CASSQVQSRTDTQYF TGTGCCAGCAGCCAAGTACAGAGCCGCACAGATACGCAGTATTTT
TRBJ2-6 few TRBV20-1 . CSASREVMGEHSGANVLTF TGCAGTGCTAGTCGGGAAGTGATGGGGGAACACTCTGGGGCCAACGTCCTGACTTTC
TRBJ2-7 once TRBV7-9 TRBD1 CASSWDRPYYEQYF TGTGCCAGCAGCTGGGACAGACCCTACTACGAGCAGTACTTC
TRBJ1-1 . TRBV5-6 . CASSFVEEAFF TGTGCCAGCAGCTTCGTCGAAGAAGCTTTCTTT
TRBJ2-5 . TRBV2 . CASSNPRAQYF TGTGCCAGCAGTAACCCCCGGGCCCAGTACTTC
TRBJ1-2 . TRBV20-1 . CSASQSLYGYTF TGCAGTGCTAGTCAGAGCCTCTATGGCTACACCTTC
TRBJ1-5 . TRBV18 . CASSPDSGNQPQHF TGTGCCAGCTCACCGGACAGCGGCAATCAGCCCCAGCATTTT
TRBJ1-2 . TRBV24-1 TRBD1 CATSDSEQGIFDGYTF TGTGCCACCAGTGATTCCGAACAGGGGATCTTCGATGGCTACACCTTC
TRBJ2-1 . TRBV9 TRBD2 CASSGNSKTLAGRYNEQFF TGTGCCAGCAGCGGCAACTCAAAAACGTTAGCGGGAAGGTACAATGAGCAGTTCTTC
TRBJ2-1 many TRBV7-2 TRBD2 CASSPWTRIMDEQFF TGTGCCAGCAGCCCCTGGACTAGAATCATGGATGAGCAGTTCTTC
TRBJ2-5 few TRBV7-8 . CASSSPEQAQETQYF TGTGCCAGCAGCTCTCCGGAACAGGCCCAAGAGACCCAGTACTTC
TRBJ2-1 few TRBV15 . CATSPSRTREGSEQFF TGTGCCACCAGCCCCAGCCGGACCCGAGAGGGTAGTGAGCAGTTCTTC
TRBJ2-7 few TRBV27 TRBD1 CASIGQGFPYEQYF TGTGCCAGCATCGGACAGGGATTCCCTTACGAGCAGTACTTC
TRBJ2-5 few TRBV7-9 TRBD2 CASSFIAGRQETQYF TGTGCCAGCAGCTTCATAGCGGGCCGACAAGAGACCCAGTACTTC
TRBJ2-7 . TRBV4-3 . CASSPGLSPYEQYF TGCGCCAGCAGCCCCGGGCTTAGCCCCTACGAGCAGTACTTC
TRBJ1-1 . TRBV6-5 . CASMGLRNTEAFF TGTGCCAGCATGGGGTTAAGGAACACTGAAGCTTTCTTT
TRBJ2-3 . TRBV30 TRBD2 CAWSVLAHATDTQYF TGTGCCTGGAGTGTACTAGCGCATGCGACAGATACGCAGTATTTT
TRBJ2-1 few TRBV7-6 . CASSLGMSDWFF TGTGCCAGCAGCTTAGGGATGAGCGATTGGTTCTTC
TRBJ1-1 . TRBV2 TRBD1 CASSGIRETGGMNTEAFF TGTGCCAGCAGCGGTATCCGCGAGACAGGGGGCATGAACACTGAAGCTTTCTTT
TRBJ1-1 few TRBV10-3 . CAISESEGMNTEAFF TGTGCCATCAGTGAGTCGGAAGGGATGAACACTGAAGCTTTCTTT
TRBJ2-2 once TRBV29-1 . CSVKGFNTGELFF TGCAGCGTCAAGGGGTTTAACACCGGGGAGCTGTTTTTT
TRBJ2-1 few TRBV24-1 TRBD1 CATSLGQGLNEQFF TGTGCCACCTCTCTGGGACAGGGGTTGAATGAGCAGTTCTTC
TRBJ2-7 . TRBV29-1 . CSVVSSYEQYF TGCAGCGTTGTGTCCTCCTACGAGCAGTACTTC
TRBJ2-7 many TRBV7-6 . CASSSGGQYYEQYF TGTGCCAGCAGCTCCGGGGGGCAGTACTACGAGCAGTACTTC